These T cell receptor beta chains were read from a single sample in a study of regulatory T cells in long-lasting Graves disease. Each CDR3 protein gets one entry after TCRdb re-called the multiplex PCR reads with MiXCR. The data show hundreds of thousands of distinct CDR3 sequences, roughly 12% seen once. The data also belong to a second study, concerning T cells in Graves' hyperthyroidism and ophthalmopathy.

Sequences were derived from peripheral blood mononuclear cells (PBMCs), sampled at new diagnosis, from a patient treated with antithyroid drugs. The receptors here all came from a man in his thirties or forties with Graves disease. Each CDR3 is given with its conserved first and last residue. D genes are given only for firm matches. Some rows mark clone size as missing; the rest say once, few, many or name a class of expanded clone.

size: many; length: 11; J: TRBJ2-7; V: TRBV29-1; D: TRBD2; CDR3: CSVGEGHEQYF; DNA: TGCAGCGTTGGGGAGGGCCACGAGCAGTACTTC
size: many; length: 14; J: TRBJ2-7; V: TRBV7-2; D: .; CDR3: CASSLTLMGYEQYF; DNA: TGTGCCAGCAGCTTGACGTTGATGGGCTACGAGCAGTACTTC
size: few; length: 15; J: TRBJ1-1; V: TRBV6-2/TRBV6-3; D: .; CDR3: CASSPAKGGYTEAFF; DNA: TGTGCCAGCAGCCCTGCGAAGGGAGGGTACACTGAAGCTTTCTTT
size: .; length: 14; J: TRBJ1-2; V: TRBV6-2/TRBV6-3; D: .; CDR3: CASNIDRWDYGYTF; DNA: TGTGCCAGCAATATAGACCGTTGGGACTATGGCTACACCTTC
size: few; length: 13; J: TRBJ1-3; V: TRBV20-1; D: .; CDR3: CSAPRNSGNTIYF; DNA: TGCAGTGCCCCAAGAAACTCTGGAAACACCATATATTTT
size: many; length: 15; J: TRBJ2-3; V: TRBV6-1; D: .; CDR3: CASTRSPLGTDTQYF; DNA: TGTGCCAGCACGAGGTCCCCGCTGGGGACAGATACGCAGTATTTT
size: many; length: 14; J: TRBJ2-7; V: TRBV27; D: TRBD1; CDR3: CASSPGTGGFEQYF; DNA: TGTGCCAGCAGTCCCGGGACAGGGGGTTTCGAGCAGTACTTC
size: many; length: 11; J: TRBJ1-2; V: TRBV28; D: .; CDR3: CASSLGSVARF; DNA: TGTGCCAGCAGTTTAGGAAGTGTAGCCCGATTC
size: .; length: 14; J: TRBJ1-1; V: TRBV5-4; D: TRBD1; CDR3: CASSPPGQYTEAFF; DNA: TGTGCCAGCAGCCCCCCGGGACAGTACACTGAAGCTTTCTTT
size: many; length: 14; J: TRBJ2-3; V: TRBV6-1; D: TRBD2; CDR3: CASILAAITDTQYF; DNA: TGTGCCAGCATCCTAGCGGCCATCACAGATACGCAGTATTTT
size: .; length: 14; J: TRBJ2-5; V: TRBV19; D: .; CDR3: CASSFDSSQETQYF; DNA: TGTGCCAGTAGTTTTGACAGCAGCCAAGAGACCCAGTACTTC
size: .; length: 13; J: TRBJ2-4; V: TRBV14; D: .; CDR3: CASSHIGELIQHF; DNA: TGTGCCAGCAGCCATATAGGGGAGCTCATTCAGCACTTC
size: few; length: 17; J: TRBJ2-6; V: TRBV6-5; D: .; CDR3: CASSYSRDAAGANVLTF; DNA: TGTGCCAGCAGTTACTCCAGGGATGCAGCCGGGGCCAACGTCCTGACTTTC
size: .; length: 14; J: TRBJ2-5; V: TRBV27; D: .; CDR3: CARTLGGLKETQYF; DNA: TGTGCCAGGACATTAGGGGGGCTTAAAGAGACCCAGTACTTC
size: .; length: 15; J: TRBJ1-2; V: TRBV9; D: TRBD1; CDR3: CASSSRTGRSDGYTF; DNA: TGTGCCAGCAGCTCACGGACAGGCCGTAGTGATGGCTACACCTTC
size: many; length: 15; J: TRBJ2-3; V: TRBV11-2; D: .; CDR3: CASSRTGLRTDTQYF; DNA: TGTGCCAGCAGCAGGACGGGACTCCGCACAGATACGCAGTATTTT
size: many; length: 14; J: TRBJ1-2; V: TRBV28; D: .; CDR3: CASRKGPPIYGYTF; DNA: TGTGCCAGCAGGAAGGGGCCTCCAATCTATGGCTACACCTTC
size: many; length: 16; J: TRBJ2-1; V: TRBV15; D: TRBD2; CDR3: CATSRASGSRGNEQFF; DNA: TGTGCCACCAGCAGAGCCAGCGGGAGTCGGGGCAATGAGCAGTTCTTC
size: many; length: 11; J: TRBJ1-1; V: TRBV29-1; D: .; CDR3: CSGLTRRGGFF; DNA: TGCAGCGGCCTTACCCGACGGGGAGGATTCTTT
size: many; length: 16; J: TRBJ2-1; V: TRBV7-9; D: TRBD2; CDR3: CASSLTGLAEYNEQFF; DNA: TGTGCCAGCAGCTTAACGGGTCTAGCGGAATACAATGAGCAGTTCTTC
size: many; length: 13; J: TRBJ2-7; V: TRBV3-1; D: .; CDR3: CASSQRVGYEQYF; DNA: TGTGCCAGCAGCCAAAGGGTAGGATACGAGCAGTACTTC
size: few; length: 14; J: TRBJ2-7; V: TRBV30; D: TRBD2; CDR3: CAWSVGTSDYEQYF; DNA: TGTGCCTGGAGTGTTGGGACTAGCGATTACGAGCAGTACTTC
size: many; length: 17; J: TRBJ1-3; V: TRBV28; D: .; CDR3: CASSFPRATSSGNTIYF; DNA: TGTGCCAGCAGTTTCCCCCGGGCCACCAGCTCTGGAAACACCATATATTTT
size: many; length: 12; J: TRBJ2-7; V: TRBV12-3/TRBV12-4; D: .; CDR3: CASSLGVGEQYF; DNA: TGTGCCAGCAGCTTAGGGGTAGGCGAGCAGTACTTC
size: few; length: 11; J: TRBJ2-7; V: TRBV7-9; D: .; CDR3: CASTMKGEQYF; DNA: TGTGCCAGCACCATGAAGGGCGAGCAGTACTTC
size: many; length: 18; J: TRBJ1-1; V: TRBV20-1; D: .; CDR3: CSARVLRGPDPLNTEAFF; DNA: TGCAGTGCTAGGGTACTGAGAGGTCCCGATCCTTTGAACACTGAAGCTTTCTTT
size: .; length: 12; J: TRBJ2-1; V: TRBV10-3; D: TRBD2; CDR3: CAISPTSYEQFF; DNA: TGTGCCATCAGCCCGACTAGCTATGAGCAGTTCTTC
size: few; length: 17; J: TRBJ2-1; V: TRBV24-1; D: TRBD1; CDR3: CATSENGDRGPYNEQFF; DNA: TGTGCCACCAGTGAGAACGGTGACAGGGGGCCATACAATGAGCAGTTCTTC
size: few; length: 15; J: TRBJ1-5; V: TRBV30; D: .; CDR3: CAWSREGGDNQPQHF; DNA: TGTGCCTGGAGCCGAGAGGGGGGGGATAATCAGCCCCAGCATTTT
size: many; length: 14; J: TRBJ2-7; V: TRBV11-2; D: TRBD1; CDR3: CASSLGDRGNEQYF; DNA: TGTGCCAGCAGCTTAGGCGACAGGGGTAACGAGCAGTACTTC
size: .; length: 15; J: TRBJ2-1; V: TRBV7-2; D: .; CDR3: CASSLPSPQYNEQFF; DNA: TGTGCCAGCAGCTTACCTAGCCCCCAATACAATGAGCAGTTCTTC
size: few; length: 17; J: TRBJ2-7; V: TRBV15; D: .; CDR3: CATSRDFAAGHIYEQYF; DNA: TGTGCCACCAGCAGAGATTTCGCCGCGGGACACATCTACGAGCAGTACTTC
size: few; length: 13; J: TRBJ1-1; V: TRBV28; D: .; CDR3: CASTFEGDTEAFF; DNA: TGTGCCAGCACCTTCGAGGGGGATACTGAAGCTTTCTTT
size: many; length: 17; J: TRBJ2-3; V: TRBV5-1; D: TRBD2; CDR3: CASSGGFGGSRTDTQYF; DNA: TGCGCCAGCAGCGGGGGTTTTGGCGGGAGTCGTACAGATACGCAGTATTTT
size: .; length: 12; J: TRBJ1-1; V: TRBV20-1; D: .; CDR3: CSALSGGTEAFF; DNA: TGCAGTGCATTATCCGGAGGGACTGAAGCTTTCTTT
size: few; length: 17; J: TRBJ2-3; V: TRBV19; D: TRBD2; CDR3: CASSIPTSGSSTDTQYF; DNA: TGTGCCAGTAGTATACCGACTAGCGGGAGTTCTACAGATACGCAGTATTTT
size: few; length: 14; J: TRBJ2-5; V: TRBV15; D: TRBD1; CDR3: CATSSRQGLETQYF; DNA: TGTGCCACCAGCAGTAGACAGGGGTTAGAGACCCAGTACTTC
size: many; length: 14; J: TRBJ1-1; V: TRBV2; D: TRBD1; CDR3: CASSEAGQGERAFF; DNA: TGTGCCAGCAGTGAGGCCGGGCAGGGGGAAAGAGCTTTCTTT
size: .; length: 14; J: TRBJ2-3; V: TRBV5-5; D: .; CDR3: CASSFGGKMDTQYF; DNA: TGTGCCAGCAGCTTCGGGGGAAAAATGGATACGCAGTATTTT
size: many; length: 16; J: TRBJ1-4; V: TRBV29-1; D: .; CDR3: CSVMRLNRDHGEKLFF; DNA: TGCAGCGTGATGCGTCTTAACAGGGACCACGGCGAAAAACTGTTTTTT
size: .; length: 17; J: TRBJ2-1; V: TRBV19; D: TRBD2; CDR3: CASSRTSGWYGANEQFF; DNA: TGTGCCAGTAGTCGGACTAGCGGGTGGTATGGGGCCAATGAGCAGTTCTTC
size: many; length: 14; J: TRBJ1-5; V: TRBV20-1; D: .; CDR3: CSAPSGGLGQPQHF; DNA: TGCAGTGCGCCCTCTGGGGGCCTCGGTCAGCCCCAGCATTTT
size: .; length: 13; J: TRBJ1-2; V: TRBV6-1; D: .; CDR3: CASSGGLLYGYTF; DNA: TGTGCCAGCAGTGGGGGACTCCTCTATGGCTACACCTTC
size: few; length: 15; J: TRBJ1-4; V: TRBV6-9; D: .; CDR3: CASSYSGGNNEKLFF; DNA: TGTGCCAGCAGTTACTCCGGGGGGAATAATGAAAAACTGTTTTTT
size: few; length: 15; J: TRBJ1-5; V: TRBV19; D: .; CDR3: CASSPWDGGNQPQHF; DNA: TGTGCCAGTAGCCCCTGGGATGGAGGCAATCAGCCCCAGCATTTT
size: .; length: 14; J: TRBJ2-1; V: TRBV30; D: .; CDR3: CAWGMGSSYNEQFF; DNA: TGTGCCTGGGGGATGGGAAGCTCCTACAATGAGCAGTTCTTC
size: many; length: 17; J: TRBJ2-3; V: TRBV11-2; D: .; CDR3: CASSRVIAATGEDTQYF; DNA: TGTGCCAGCAGCCGAGTAATAGCGGCGACAGGAGAGGATACGCAGTATTTT
size: many; length: 16; J: TRBJ2-3; V: TRBV13; D: .; CDR3: CASSGDREISTDTQYF; DNA: TGTGCCAGCAGCGGAGACCGGGAAATATCCACAGATACGCAGTATTTT
size: many; length: 16; J: TRBJ2-1; V: TRBV6-1; D: .; CDR3: CASSGQITRVHNEQFF; DNA: TGTGCCAGCAGTGGTCAAATAACCAGGGTTCACAATGAGCAGTTCTTC
size: .; length: 16; J: TRBJ2-1; V: TRBV12-3/TRBV12-4; D: .; CDR3: CASSLFTLLLSHEQFF; DNA: TGTGCCAGCAGTTTATTTACCTTATTGCTTTCCCATGAGCAGTTCTTC
size: many; length: 15; J: TRBJ1-1; V: TRBV28; D: .; CDR3: CASSFGGGRSTEAFF; DNA: TGTGCCAGCAGTTTCGGGGGTGGGAGGAGCACTGAAGCTTTCTTT
size: many; length: 16; J: TRBJ2-2; V: TRBV24-1; D: .; CDR3: CATSDLGSPNTGELFF; DNA: TGTGCCACCAGTGATTTAGGGAGCCCGAACACCGGGGAGCTGTTTTTT
size: few; length: 14; J: TRBJ2-7; V: TRBV18; D: .; CDR3: CASSPSGLSYEQYF; DNA: TGTGCCAGCTCACCCAGCGGGCTCTCCTACGAGCAGTACTTC
size: .; length: 14; J: TRBJ1-1; V: TRBV12-3/TRBV12-4; D: .; CDR3: CASSLALIDTEAFF; DNA: TGTGCCAGCAGTTTAGCGCTGATCGACACTGAAGCTTTCTTT
size: few; length: 18; J: TRBJ2-2; V: TRBV6-5; D: .; CDR3: CASSSQIAGLVNTGELFF; DNA: TGTGCCAGCAGTTCCCAAATTGCGGGACTGGTTAACACCGGGGAGCTGTTTTTT